Following are 9 T cell receptor beta chains from one sample sequenced in a study of blood T cell repertoires in COVID-19. Sequenced by immunoSEQ multiplex PCR; TCRdb stores in-frame clones only, minus some. The data contain some 450,000 clones, approximately 88% of them singletons. The sequenced sample was peripheral blood. These receptors were collected from a woman between 50 and 59 years old with COVID-19, enrolled during active disease.

Only one count was recorded for this clone. The chain has TRBV6-5 and TRBJ1-1, with D possibly TRBD1 on 5 matching bases. The CDR3 has 13 residues. The germline V gene has CDR1 MNHEY and CDR2 SVGAGI. The V and J ends lost 7 bases and 4 bases respectively, with 13 bases between them. CDR3 in amino acids: CASIWDLGTEAFF. The CDR3 DNA reads as TGTGCCAGCATTTGGGACTTGGGCACTGAAGCTTTCTTT.

The chain links TRBV5-6 to TRBJ2-7; D is uncertain. Germline V gives CDR1 SGHDT, CDR2 YYEEEE. With 2 bases removed from V and 6 bases from J, the gap between germline ends came to 12 bases. The CDR3 totals 13 residues. The CDR3 is CASSFLGSGEQYF. In nucleotides, the CDR3 is TGTGCCAGCAGCTTTTTGGGCTCCGGCGAGCAGTACTTC.

This sequence joins TRBV16 and TRBJ1-4; no reliable D call. Germline V gene sequence: CDR1 KGHSY, CDR2 FQNENV. V shed 2 bases and J shed 0 bases, with 10 bases lying between them. This CDR3 spans 16 amino acids. CDR3 sequence: CASSQPRIATNEKLFF. As DNA, the CDR3 is TGTGCCAGCAGCCAACCCAGGATTGCAACTAATGAAAAACTGTTTTTT.

This clone was seen just once. This chain's CDR3 is CASPGETQYF. The CDR3 bases are TGTGCCAGCCCGGGGGAGACCCAGTACTTC. The V call is TRBV21-1, the J call TRBJ2-5; TRBD2 reflects the table's D call only, with no check against the DNA. TRBV21-1 is flagged as a pseudogene. CDR3 length: 10 residues.

The chain joins TRBV10-3 to TRBJ1-5; maybe TRBD1 (5 bases). The germline gives CDR1 ENHRY, CDR2 SYGVKD. V shed 10 bases and J shed 1 base, with 17 bases lying between them. The CDR3 is made up of 15 amino acids. The CDR3 loop is CATRSRGGSNQPQHF. CDR3 nucleotide sequence: TGTGCCACCAGGAGTAGGGGAGGGAGCAATCAGCCCCAGCATTTT.

V gene TRBV5-1 combines with J gene TRBJ1-1; D possibly corresponds to TRBD1 (6 bases). V was trimmed by 4 bases and J by 2 bases, leaving 12 bases between them. This CDR3 is built from 14 residues. Germline values: CDR1 SGHRS, CDR2 YFSETQ. This CDR3 reads CASSQGQSNTEAFF. CDR3 DNA: TGCGCCAGCAGCCAAGGACAGAGCAACACTGAAGCTTTCTTT.

Concerning this clone itself: This same CDR3 is encoded by further DNA sequences in the sample. V and J are TRBV9 and TRBJ2-7, with 8 bases that match TRBD1. Germline CDR1 reads SGDLS; CDR2 reads YYNGEE. V lost 0 bases, J lost 1 base, and 3 bases stayed unmatched. This CDR3 has 15 amino acids. CDR3 coding DNA: TGTGCCAGCAGCGTAGGAGGACAGGGTTCCTACGAGCAGTACTTC. This translates into CASSVGGQGSYEQYF. Looking up the rest from reference TRBV9 and TRBJ2-7 gives the full variable domain: DSGVTQTPKHLITATGQRVTLRCSPRSGDLSVYWYQQSLDQGLQFLIQYYNGEERAKGNILERFSAQQFPDLHSELNLSSLELGDSALYFCASSVGGQGSYEQYFGPGTRLTVT.

The gene calls are TRBV29-1 and TRBJ2-1, with a weak D call TRBD1 (5 bases). V shed 6 bases and J shed 6 bases, with 9 bases lying between them. Germline CDR1 is SQVTM and CDR2 is ANQGSEA. This CDR3 spans 11 amino acids. Written as DNA, the CDR3 is TGCAGCGTCTCCAGGGCCAATGAGCAGTTCTTC. Residues: CSVSRANEQFF.

In the case of this clone: The junction departs from the called germline gene at one end, perhaps through a read error. V usage is TRBV6-6 and J usage is TRBJ1-6, with 8 bases fitting TRBD1. The CDR3 is 16 amino acids. Germline V gene sequence: CDR1 MNHNY, CDR2 SVGAGI (reference sequence). The CDR3 sequence: CASSYSQGAYSSPLHF. The CDR3 DNA reads as TGTGCCAGCAGTTACTCGCAGGGGGCGTATAGTTCACCCCTCCACTTT.